The source of this T cell receptor beta chain is a study of shared clonotypes between healthy human individuals. Study context: Three plates were used per donor for CD4 naive, three for CD4 memory, two for CD8 naive and one for CD8 memory. Findings and caveats of the study: Non-shared clonotypes had lower generation probabilities than those shared by all four donors.

Method: immunoSEQ multiplex PCR; TCRdb's copy keeps in-frame clones and lacks some. The top ten clones hold roughly 10% of a sample with 190,000 or so clones, roughly 70% of them seen once. This clone was seen only a few times. Its antigen remains unknown. Per germline, CDR1 SGHRS and CDR2 YFSETQ. This CDR3 comprises 12 residues. The sample was memory CD4+ T cells sorted from blood. Subset meaning: CD45RA-negative fraction. This chain connects TRBV5-1 to TRBJ2-7, with 7 nucleotides matching TRBD1. This sequence was found in a man younger than 45 in good health. The CDR3: CAKGQSSYEQYF. The CDR3 coding sequence is TGCGCTAAGGGACAGAGCTCCTACGAGCAGTACTTC.